These 24 T cell receptor beta chains were sequenced from one sample in a study of blood T cell repertoires in COVID-19. The protocol was immunoSEQ multiplex PCR, while the TCRdb copy is restricted to in-frame clones and leaves out a portion. The sample has 200,000 to 250,000 clones, 83% seen once; the top ten hold 4.5% to 5%. Sequencing input: PBMCs or T cells enriched from blood (not recorded which). The source of these receptors is a woman between 45 and 60 years old who had been exposed to COVID-19.

This chain connects TRBV28 to TRBJ2-1; D possibly corresponds to TRBD1 (6 bases). Trimming pared 4 bases from V and 4 bases from J, leaving 14 bases between. The CDR3 has 15 amino acids. Germline V gives CDR1 MDHEN, CDR2 SYDVKM. As DNA, the CDR3 is TGTGCCAGCAGTTCCCTATGGGGGCCGTACAATGAGCAGTTCTTC. This gives the protein CASSSLWGPYNEQFF.

This clone was picked up one time. J is TRBJ1-3 and V is TRBV3-1 (or the pseudogene TRBV3-2), with D perhaps matching TRBD1 (6 bases). V was cut by 4 bases and J by 3 bases, with 7 bases left in between. Germline assignment: CDR1 LGHDT and CDR2 YNNKEL (reference sequence). The CDR3 totals 13 residues. The CDR3 loop is CASSRTDGNTIYF. CDR3 sequence (DNA): TGTGCCAGCAGCCGGACAGATGGAAACACCATATATTTT.

The J gene is TRBJ2-7, the V gene TRBV28, with D possibly matching TRBD2 (5 bases). Looked up from germline, CDR1 is MDHEN and CDR2 is SYDVKM. This CDR3 has 14 amino acids. Trimming took off 7 bases at V and 4 bases at J, with 17 bases between the two ends. For the CDR3, the DNA is TGTGCCAGCACTATATCGGGAAGCTTATACGAGCAGTACTTC. Its protein product is CASTISGSLYEQYF.

The chain is built from TRBV12-5 and TRBJ1-1; D unresolved. The ends were cut back, 7 bases at V and 0 bases at J, with 9 bases in the middle. CDR1 and CDR2 (germline): LGHNT, FRNRAP. This CDR3 is 13 amino acids long. The CDR3 DNA is TGTGCTAGTGACCGGACTTTGAACACTGAAGCTTTCTTT. Residues: CASDRTLNTEAFF. The complete variable domain, with remaining parts taken from reference TRBV12-5 and TRBJ1-1, reads DARVTQTPRHKVTEMGQEVTMRCQPILGHNTVFWYRQTMMQGLELLAYFRNRAPLDDSGMPKDRFSAEMPDATLATLKIQPSEPRDSAVYFCASDRTLNTEAFFGQGTRLTVV.

The chain couples TRBV30 to TRBJ1-1; 7 bases map to TRBD1. The CDR3 loop spans 13 amino acids. Losses at the gene ends were 5 bases for V and 0 bases for J; bases not matched to a gene: 3. Germline CDR1 is GTSNPN and CDR2 is SVGIG (reference sequence). The CDR3 reads CAWGGQLNTEAFF. Here the CDR3 DNA reads TGTGCCTGGGGGGGACAGCTGAACACTGAAGCTTTCTTT. The entire variable domain, with the rest obtained from reference TRBV30 and TRBJ1-1, is as follows: SQTIHQWPATLVQPVGSPLSLECTVEGTSNPNLYWYRQAAGRGLQLLFYSVGIGQISSEVPQNLSASRPQDRQFILSSKKLLLSDSGFYLCAWGGQLNTEAFFGQGTRLTVV.

The J gene is TRBJ1-2, the V gene TRBV6-5; tentative D call: TRBD1 (5 bases). The V end lost 8 bases, the J end lost 4 bases, and 14 bases lay between the germline ends. Per germline, CDR1 MNHEY and CDR2 SVGAGI. This CDR3 contains 13 residues. As DNA, the CDR3 is TGTGCCAGCGGGAGGGGCGTGGGCTATGGCTACACCTTC. Its protein product is CASGRGVGYGYTF.

The chain employs TRBV5-1 and TRBJ1-1, with a possible D match to TRBD1 (6 bases). V lost 3 bases to trimming and J lost 2 bases, with 14 bases between them. The CDR3 consists of 15 residues. CDR1 is SGHRS, CDR2 YFSETQ, per germline. This CDR3 reads CASSSPKGGNTEAFF. CDR3 DNA: TGCGCCAGCAGCTCCCCGAAAGGGGGAAACACTGAAGCTTTCTTT.

The chain joins TRBV7-9 to TRBJ1-4; 7 bases map to TRBD1. This CDR3 contains 14 residues. From germline, CDR1 is SEHNR and CDR2 FQNEAQ (reference sequence). Losses at the gene ends were 5 bases for V and 5 bases for J; bases not matched to a gene: 5. The CDR3 nucleotides read TGTGCCAGCAGCCGGGGACAGTCAAATGAAAAACTGTTTTTT. It specifies CASSRGQSNEKLFF.

This chain joins TRBV7-2 and TRBJ2-5, with 12 bases identical to TRBD1. This CDR3 contains 16 residues. V was clipped by 6 bases and J by 5 bases; unmatched bases: 10. The V gene's germline CDR1 is SGHTA and CDR2 FQGNSA. Here the CDR3 reads CASSSGDRGLWETQYF. The CDR3 bases are TGTGCCAGCAGTTCGGGGGACAGGGGGCTATGGGAGACCCAGTACTTC.

The chain employs TRBV3-1 (or the pseudogene TRBV3-2) and TRBJ1-4; maybe TRBD1 (5 bases). CDR1 and CDR2 from the germline V gene are LGHDT and YNNKEL (reference sequence). This CDR3 has 14 residues. The V and J ends lost 4 bases and 7 bases respectively, with 13 bases between them. The CDR3 region is CASSLWGEGEKLFF. The CDR3 DNA sequence: TGTGCCAGCAGCCTCTGGGGGGAGGGTGAAAAACTGTTTTTT.

This clone has more than one count but fewer than ten. This CDR3 is also generated by other DNA sequences in the sample. The V call is TRBV12-3 or TRBV12-4, the J call TRBJ2-2; no definite D call. The CDR3 sequence is 12 residues long. Trimming took 6 bases from V and 3 from J, leaving 5 bases between them. As DNA, the CDR3 is TGTGCCAGCAGCTCTTACACCGGGGAGCTGTTTTTT. Protein product: CASSSYTGELFF.

The chain has TRBV6-5 and TRBJ1-2; TRBD1 is a possible D gene (6 bases). From germline, CDR1 is MNHEY and CDR2 SVGAGI. V lost 5 bases and J lost 7, with 17 bases in between. CDR3 length: 14 amino acids. The CDR3 is CASSSTGLGLGYTF. CDR3 bases: TGTGCCAGCAGTAGTACAGGGTTAGGTCTTGGCTACACCTTC.

The V and J genes are TRBV5-1 and TRBJ2-7; tentative D call: TRBD1 (5 bases). The V gene's germline CDR1 is SGHRS and CDR2 YFSETQ. Trimming stripped 4 bases from V and 1 base from J, with 12 bases between. The CDR3 runs 14 residues. The CDR3 protein is CASSNGHRSYEQYF. The CDR3 DNA sequence: TGCGCCAGCAGCAACGGGCACAGGTCCTACGAGCAGTACTTC.

The chain uses TRBV21-1 and TRBJ1-2; TRBD1 is taken as the D call from the table, unchecked against the DNA. TRBV21-1 is a pseudogene. The CDR3 has 20 amino acids. CDR3 loop: CASSKVGAEHTPFNNYGYTF. DNA for the CDR3: TGTGCCAGCAGCAAAGTTGGGGCAGAACATACCCCCTTTAATAACTATGGCTACACCTTC.

CDR3 sequence: CASSVVAGRFTEAFF. CDR3 nucleotide sequence: TGTGCCAGCAGCGTAGTAGCAGGGAGGTTCACTGAAGCTTTCTTT. The V call is TRBV9, the J call TRBJ1-1, with D tentatively TRBD1 (5 bases). Per germline, CDR1 SGDLS and CDR2 YYNGEE. This CDR3 is built from 15 residues. V shed 0 bases and J shed 4 bases, with 13 bases lying between them.

The chain has TRBV11-2 and TRBJ2-1; tentative D call: TRBD2 (6 bases). The CDR3 covers 16 residues. Germline V lookup: CDR1 SGHAT, CDR2 FQNNGV. Trimming pared 2 bases from V and 1 base from J, leaving 12 bases between. As DNA, the CDR3 is TGTGCCAGCAGCTTACGGTTACGGGGGTCCTACAATGAGCAGTTCTTC. This codes for CASSLRLRGSYNEQFF.

The chain is built from TRBV15 and TRBJ2-3, with unresolved D. The CDR3 covers 13 residues. V was shortened by 5 bases and J by 10 bases, with 16 bases between the two germline ends. From germline, CDR1 is LNHNV and CDR2 YYDKDF (reference sequence). CDR3 nucleotide sequence: TGTGCCACCAGCCAGTCCTTGGAGTTGGCGCAGTATTTT. Encoded protein: CATSQSLELAQYF.

This clone has more than one count but fewer than ten. V usage is TRBV28 and J usage is TRBJ2-3; 8 bases map to TRBD2. J was trimmed by 2 bases and V by 5 bases; bases with no gene match: 6. Germline V gives CDR1 MDHEN, CDR2 SYDVKM. The CDR3 totals 15 residues. The CDR3 DNA sequence: TGTGCCAGCAGTCGGCGGGGGGCGAACACAGATACGCAGTATTTT. Protein product: CASSRRGANTDTQYF.

The chain carries TRBV15 and TRBJ1-2, with 7 bases fitting TRBD1. V lost 5 bases and J lost 5; bases outside the gene matches: 8. This CDR3 is 14 amino acids long. Germline assignment: CDR1 LNHNV and CDR2 YYDKDF (reference sequence). The DNA for the CDR3 is TGTGCCACCAGCCCTAGACAGGGTTCTTATGGCTACACCTTC. This encodes CATSPRQGSYGYTF. The variable domain in full, completed from reference TRBV15 and TRBJ1-2, reads DAMVIQNPRYQVTQFGKPVTLSCSQTLNHNVMYWYQQKSSQAPKLLFHYYDKDFNNEADTPDNFQSRRPNTSFCFLDIRSPGLGDTAMYLCATSPRQGSYGYTFGSGTRLTVV.

V usage is TRBV13 and J usage is TRBJ1-3; D is undetermined. Germline loops: CDR1 PRHDT, CDR2 FYEKMQ (reference sequence). Between the trimmed V and J ends, which lost 2 bases and 5 bases, there was a span of 10 bases. The CDR3 has 14 amino acids. The CDR3 DNA follows: TGTGCCAGCAGCTTAAGGACCGGGAGAAACACCATATATTTT. It yields the protein CASSLRTGRNTIYF.

This rearrangement joins TRBV10-1 to TRBJ2-1, with 10 bases aligning to TRBD1. Germline V CDR1 and CDR2: WNHNN, SYGVQD (reference sequence). Unmatched junction bases numbered 15, after V lost 6 bases and J lost 10 bases. This CDR3 is 16 amino acids long. The CDR3 loop is CASSPRGTGERDEQFF. The CDR3 DNA follows: TGCGCCAGCAGCCCCCGAGGGACAGGGGAGAGGGACGAGCAGTTCTTC.

The chain recombines TRBV25-1 with TRBJ1-1; D might be TRBD1 (6 bases). This CDR3 contains 16 residues. V was trimmed by 2 bases and J by 0 bases, leaving 13 bases between them. Germline V gives CDR1 MGHDK, CDR2 SYGVNS. CDR3 in DNA: TGTGCCAGCAGTGAAGGGGGCAGAACAATGAACACTGAAGCTTTCTTT. This encodes CASSEGGRTMNTEAFF.

The chain couples TRBV15 to TRBJ1-2, with D unresolved. V lost 6 bases to trimming and J lost 2 bases, with 10 bases between them. This CDR3 spans 13 amino acids. Germline CDR1 is LNHNV and CDR2 is YYDKDF (reference sequence). In DNA, the CDR3 is TGTGCCACCAGTCGAGGGAAAAACTATGGCTACACCTTC. This codes for CATSRGKNYGYTF. Combining the CDR3 with reference TRBV15 and TRBJ1-2 gives the whole variable domain DAMVIQNPRYQVTQFGKPVTLSCSQTLNHNVMYWYQQKSSQAPKLLFHYYDKDFNNEADTPDNFQSRRPNTSFCFLDIRSPGLGDTAMYLCATSRGKNYGYTFGSGTRLTVV.

The chain joins TRBV29-1 to TRBJ1-2; weak D call: TRBD1 (5 bases). CDR1 is SQVTM, CDR2 ANQGSEA, per germline. The V and J ends lost 4 bases and 8 bases respectively, with 20 bases between them. This CDR3 is 14 amino acids long. The CDR3 protein is CSVVPDSASGGYTF. The CDR3 region has the DNA TGCAGCGTTGTTCCCGACAGCGCCTCAGGGGGCTACACCTTC.